Listed below are T cell receptor beta chains from one sample, sequenced in a study of blood T cell repertoires in COVID-19. The method was immunoSEQ multiplex PCR; TCRdb's version includes in-frame clones alone and lacks a portion of them. Of fewer than 70,000 clones in the sample, roughly 85% were seen once. What was sequenced was peripheral blood. Every receptor here comes from an older woman with acute or convalescent COVID-19. The CDR3 runs from the conserved cysteine through the conserved F or W. The D gene is left open where the match is weak. Size tells how often a clone was seen (once, few, many) or the class of an expanded clone, and some rows leave it out.

V	D	J	size	CDR3	DNA
TRBV5-5	-	TRBJ1-5	-	CASSLEAGSYQPQHF	TGTGCCAGCAGCTTGGAAGCCGGTTCCTATCAGCCCCAGCATTTT
TRBV3-1/TRBV3-2	-	TRBJ2-3	few	CASSRQKGGTGTDTQYF	TGTGCCAGCAGCCGACAAAAGGGGGGGACGGGGACAGATACGCAGTATTTT
TRBV7-8	-	TRBJ1-2	few	CASSLGRRRGLSGYTF	TGTGCCAGCAGCTTAGGCAGGAGGCGAGGGCTCTCTGGCTACACCTTC
TRBV5-1	TRBD1	TRBJ2-7	-	CASSLTGGYEQYF	TGCGCCAGCAGCTTGACAGGGGGCTACGAGCAGTACTTC
TRBV19	-	TRBJ2-1	few	CASSPRVERLEQFF	TGTGCCAGTAGCCCCAGGGTAGAAAGGCTTGAGCAGTTCTTC
TRBV3-1/TRBV3-2	TRBD2	TRBJ2-3	-	CASSQAAGTSRATQYF	TGTGCCAGCAGCCAAGCAGCCGGGACTAGCCGCGCAACGCAGTATTTT
TRBV6-5	-	TRBJ2-1	-	CASSVVASSYNEQFF	TGTGCCAGCTCGGTGGTGGCTAGCTCCTACAATGAGCAGTTCTTC
TRBV2	TRBD1	TRBJ2-5	-	CATEGAGETQYF	TGTGCCACCGAGGGGGCGGGAGAGACCCAGTACTTC
TRBV9	TRBD2	TRBJ2-1	-	CASSVTGTSSYNEQFF	TGTGCCAGCAGCGTGACCGGGACTAGTTCCTACAATGAGCAGTTCTTC
TRBV19	-	TRBJ2-2	-	CASSVSRSTGELFF	TGTGCCAGTAGTGTGTCTAGATCCACCGGGGAGCTGTTTTTT
TRBV3-1/TRBV3-2	TRBD1	TRBJ1-1	-	CASSAYGTGALF	TGTGCCAGCAGCGCTTACGGGACAGGCGCTCTCTTT
TRBV5-1	-	TRBJ2-1	-	CASSLVVGASMAGDEQFF	TGCGCCAGCAGCTTGGTGGTTGGGGCCTCCATGGCTGGGGATGAGCAGTTCTTC
TRBV5-1	TRBD2	TRBJ2-5	-	CASSLVAGGLGETQYF	TGCGCCAGCAGCTTGGTTGCGGGGGGGCTTGGAGAGACCCAGTACTTC
TRBV10-1	-	TRBJ2-1	-	CASSELKLNEQFF	TGCGCCAGCAGTGAGTTAAAGCTCAATGAGCAGTTCTTC
TRBV11-1	-	TRBJ2-1	-	CASSLAGSTFEFF	TGTGCCAGCAGCTTAGCAGGGAGCACCTTCGAGTTCTTC
TRBV24-1	-	TRBJ2-2	-	CATSDNGLTGELFF	TGTGCCACCAGTGATAACGGACTCACCGGGGAGCTGTTTTTT
TRBV19	TRBD1	TRBJ1-2	-	CASSMGTGDYYGYTF	TGTGCCAGTAGTATGGGGACAGGGGACTACTATGGCTACACCTTC
TRBV7-9	TRBD1	TRBJ2-7	-	CASSPPYRGFDEQYF	TGTGCCAGCAGTCCGCCCTACAGGGGCTTCGACGAGCAGTACTTC
TRBV6-5	-	TRBJ2-5	-	CASSYSPGDSGETQYF	TGTGCCAGCAGTTACTCTCCCGGGGACTCCGGGGAGACCCAGTACTTC
TRBV9	-	TRBJ1-6	-	CASGSGNSPLHF	TGTGCCAGCGGGTCAGGGAATTCACCCCTCCACTTT
TRBV5-1	-	TRBJ1-1	-	CASRRETTANTEAFF	TGCGCCAGCAGACGGGAAACAACAGCGAACACTGAAGCTTTCTTT
TRBV6-5	-	TRBJ1-2	-	CASSDRSRGYTF	TGTGCCAGCAGCGACAGGTCGCGTGGCTACACCTTC
TRBV19	-	TRBJ1-1	-	CASTKTRRANTEAFF	TGTGCCAGTACCAAAACCCGCAGGGCGAACACTGAAGCTTTCTTT
TRBV7-8	-	TRBJ2-7	-	CASSFSYEQYF	TGTGCCAGCAGCTTCAGCTACGAGCAGTACTTC
TRBV29-1	TRBD1	TRBJ2-1	-	CSVRKTSQGNEQFF	TGCAGCGTTCGCAAGACCTCACAGGGGAATGAGCAGTTCTTC
TRBV6-5	TRBD1	TRBJ2-1	once	CASRPDRVIYNEQFF	TGTGCCAGCAGACCAGACAGGGTGATCTACAATGAGCAGTTCTTC
TRBV6-5	-	TRBJ2-7	-	CASSYGPYEQYF	TGTGCCAGCAGTTACGGGCCTTACGAGCAGTACTTC
TRBV28	-	TRBJ1-1	-	CASSSSQGDGGEAFF	TGTGCCAGCAGTTCCTCGCAGGGCGACGGTGGAGAAGCTTTCTTT
TRBV5-1	-	TRBJ2-5	-	CASSLATGQETQYF	TGCGCCAGCAGCTTGGCAACGGGACAAGAGACCCAGTACTTC
TRBV9	-	TRBJ2-6	-	CASSPEEVHSGANVLTF	TGTGCCAGCAGCCCCGAAGAAGTTCACTCGGGGGCCAACGTCCTGACTTTC
TRBV18	TRBD1	TRBJ2-3	-	CASSLGTGGAEDTQYF	TGTGCCAGCTCACTCGGGACAGGGGGCGCGGAAGATACGCAGTATTTT
TRBV10-1	TRBD1	TRBJ1-3	-	CASNKIYTGANGNTIYF	TGCGCCAGCAACAAGATTTACACAGGGGCAAATGGAAACACCATATATTTT
TRBV7-6	TRBD1	TRBJ2-1	-	CASSLRTGSYNEQFF	TGTGCCAGCAGCTTAAGGACAGGCTCCTACAATGAGCAGTTCTTC
TRBV3-1/TRBV3-2	TRBD2	TRBJ2-1	-	CASSQVGSGGGGDEQFF	TGTGCCAGCAGCCAAGTGGGTAGCGGGGGAGGGGGCGATGAGCAGTTCTTC
TRBV10-1	TRBD2	TRBJ2-2	-	CASSRLAGGFDTGELFF	TGCGCCAGCAGCCGACTAGCGGGAGGGTTTGACACCGGGGAGCTGTTTTTT
TRBV18	-	TRBJ2-1	-	CASSRNSGADTYNEQFF	TGTGCCAGCTCACGGAACTCAGGGGCCGACACCTACAATGAGCAGTTCTTC
TRBV2	-	TRBJ1-1	-	CASSRGSTEAFF	TGTGCCAGCAGCAGGGGTTCCACTGAAGCTTTCTTT
TRBV11-2	-	TRBJ1-1	-	CASSLSTGMNTEAFF	TGTGCCAGCAGCTTAAGTACAGGGATGAACACTGAAGCTTTCTTT
TRBV19	TRBD1	TRBJ1-2	-	CASSINEGQGRRGYTF	TGTGCCAGTAGTATAAATGAAGGACAGGGGCGGCGAGGCTACACCTTC
TRBV27	TRBD1	TRBJ1-4	-	CASGTGFEKLFF	TGTGCCAGCGGGACAGGGTTTGAAAAACTGTTTTTT
TRBV6-5	TRBD2	TRBJ2-1	-	CASPGRRGGVEEQFF	TGTGCCAGCCCCGGCCGGCGGGGGGGAGTTGAGGAGCAGTTCTTC
TRBV5-8	-	TRBJ1-5	-	CASRRDVLGVSDQPQHF	TGTGCCAGCAGACGTGATGTATTAGGGGTGTCGGATCAGCCCCAGCATTTT
TRBV28	TRBD1	TRBJ1-4	-	CASSFLGTGNEKLFF	TGTGCCAGCAGTTTCTTAGGGACAGGCAATGAAAAACTGTTTTTT
TRBV2	TRBD2	TRBJ2-2	-	CASFRGGTGELFF	TGTGCCAGCTTTCGGGGGGGCACCGGGGAGCTGTTTTTT
TRBV5-4	TRBD2	TRBJ2-7	-	CASSLQGGLAGYLEQYF	TGTGCCAGCAGCTTGCAGGGTGGACTAGCGGGTTATCTCGAGCAGTACTTC
TRBV2	-	TRBJ2-3	-	CASSRGAGLADTQYF	TGTGCCAGCAGCCGGGGGGCGGGGTTGGCAGATACGCAGTATTTT
TRBV5-4	TRBD2	TRBJ2-2	-	CASSLDRLAGGAGELFF	TGTGCCAGCAGCTTGGATCGACTAGCGGGAGGAGCCGGGGAGCTGTTTTTT
TRBV5-4	-	TRBJ2-1	-	CASSLSQSSYNEQFF	TGTGCCAGCAGCTTGTCACAGTCCTCCTACAATGAGCAGTTCTTC
TRBV5-1	-	TRBJ2-7	-	CASSADYEQYF	TGCGCCAGCAGCGCGGACTACGAGCAGTACTTC
TRBV5-8	TRBD1	TRBJ2-1	-	CASSTGTGYVGDEQFF	TGTGCCAGCAGCACGGGGACAGGGTATGTGGGTGATGAGCAGTTCTTC
TRBV11-2	-	TRBJ1-1	-	CASSWTANTEAFF	TGTGCCAGCAGCTGGACAGCGAACACTGAAGCTTTCTTT
TRBV27	-	TRBJ1-2	-	CASRPYAGWYGYTF	TGTGCCAGCAGGCCTTACGCAGGGTGGTATGGCTACACCTTC
TRBV4-2	TRBD2	TRBJ2-1	-	CASSQRLAGGFNEQFF	TGTGCCAGCAGCCAGAGACTAGCGGGGGGGTTCAATGAGCAGTTCTTC
TRBV6-1	TRBD1	TRBJ1-1	-	CASSKGQAFPNTEAFF	TGTGCCAGCAGTAAAGGACAGGCCTTCCCTAACACTGAAGCTTTCTTT
TRBV12-5	-	TRBJ2-7	-	CASAADRSEQYF	TGTGCTAGTGCCGCCGACAGATCCGAGCAGTACTTC
TRBV19	TRBD1	TRBJ1-5	-	CASRTDRILGQPQHF	TGTGCCAGTAGGACGGACAGGATACTTGGTCAGCCCCAGCATTTT
TRBV19	-	TRBJ2-5	-	CASSIAPGETQYF	TGTGCCAGTAGTATAGCTCCGGGAGAGACCCAGTACTTC
TRBV19	TRBD1	TRBJ1-3	-	CATQGTGAGNTIYF	TGTGCCACTCAAGGGACAGGGGCTGGAAACACCATATATTTT